Listed below are T cell receptor beta chains from one sample, sequenced in a study of blood T cells in healthy people across ages. TCRdb re-called the 5' RACE reads through MiXCR, storing one row per CDR3 protein. This sample carries around 2 million distinct CDR3 sequences, 39% of them seen once, and the ten largest clones take roughly 23%. The specimen was blood. The receptors originated from a human donor in good health. The CDR3 runs from the conserved cysteine through the conserved F or W. Fields, in order: J gene, D gene, V gene, clone size, CDR3 protein, CDR3 DNA. A D gene is named only where the DNA matches it firmly. Not all rows give a size; the values are once, few, many and, for expanded clones, a class.

j_gene: TRBJ2-3; d_gene: .; v_gene: TRBV27; abundance: .; CDR3aa: CASSLSHQTGTQYF; CDR3nt: TGTGCCAGCAGTTTATCGCACCAAACGGGTACGCAGTATTTT
j_gene: TRBJ2-2; d_gene: .; v_gene: TRBV21-1; abundance: few; CDR3aa: CASSNRGLDTGELFF; CDR3nt: TGTGCCAGCAGCAATCGGGGGTTGGACACCGGGGAGCTGTTTTTT
j_gene: TRBJ1-2; d_gene: .; v_gene: TRBV12-3/TRBV12-4; abundance: .; CDR3aa: CASSLAGAVIYGYTF; CDR3nt: TGTGCCAGCAGTTTAGCGGGGGCGGTGATCTATGGCTACACCTTC
j_gene: TRBJ1-2; d_gene: TRBD1; v_gene: TRBV10-3; abundance: few; CDR3aa: CAISEPGQAYGYTF; CDR3nt: TGTGCCATCAGTGAGCCGGGACAGGCTTATGGCTACACCTTC
j_gene: TRBJ2-3; d_gene: TRBD2; v_gene: TRBV10-3; abundance: .; CDR3aa: CAISPRGSTDTQYF; CDR3nt: TGTGCCATCTCACCGCGGGGGAGCACAGATACGCAGTATTTT
j_gene: TRBJ2-2; d_gene: .; v_gene: TRBV4-3; abundance: .; CDR3aa: CASSQDLGGRTGELFF; CDR3nt: TGCGCCAGCAGCCAAGATTTGGGGGGGCGCACCGGGGAGCTGTTTTTT
j_gene: TRBJ2-7; d_gene: .; v_gene: TRBV13; abundance: .; CDR3aa: CASSLRQVGSYEQYF; CDR3nt: TGTGCCAGCAGCTTGAGACAGGTTGGCTCCTACGAGCAGTACTTC
j_gene: TRBJ2-3; d_gene: .; v_gene: TRBV12-3/TRBV12-4; abundance: .; CDR3aa: CASSLWRGGTDTQYF; CDR3nt: TGTGCCAGCAGTTTGTGGCGGGGAGGCACAGATACGCAGTATTTT
j_gene: TRBJ1-6; d_gene: .; v_gene: TRBV5-1; abundance: few; CDR3aa: CASSSRAASYNSPLHF; CDR3nt: TGCGCCAGCAGCTCCCGTGCCGCCTCCTATAATTCACCCCTCCACTTT
j_gene: TRBJ2-1; d_gene: .; v_gene: TRBV7-3; abundance: few; CDR3aa: CASSEGHSSYNEQFF; CDR3nt: TGTGCCAGCAGTGAGGGACATAGCTCCTACAATGAGCAGTTCTTC
j_gene: TRBJ2-4; d_gene: TRBD1; v_gene: TRBV20-1; abundance: once; CDR3aa: CSANPGQLHNEQYF; CDR3nt: TGCAGTGCTAACCCGGGACAGCTTCACAATGAGCAGTACTTC
j_gene: TRBJ2-5; d_gene: .; v_gene: TRBV27; abundance: once; CDR3aa: CASSPGPIGRDKEQYF; CDR3nt: TGTGCCAGCAGTCCCGGGCCCATTGGCAGGGATAAAGAGCAGTACTTC
j_gene: TRBJ2-1; d_gene: .; v_gene: TRBV7-2; abundance: .; CDR3aa: CASSLSGGSYSEQFF; CDR3nt: TGTGCCAGCAGCTTATCGGGGGGCTCCTACAGTGAGCAGTTCTTC
j_gene: TRBJ2-3; d_gene: .; v_gene: TRBV9; abundance: .; CDR3aa: CAGSDLQGGPDTQYF; CDR3nt: TGTGCCGGCAGCGACTTACAGGGCGGCCCCGATACGCAGTATTTT
j_gene: TRBJ1-4; d_gene: .; v_gene: TRBV29-1; abundance: few; CDR3aa: CSVVLSGEKLFF; CDR3nt: TGCAGCGTTGTCCTAAGCGGTGAAAAACTGTTTTTT
j_gene: TRBJ2-3; d_gene: .; v_gene: TRBV15; abundance: .; CDR3aa: CATSRDINADTQYF; CDR3nt: TGTGCCACCAGCAGAGACATAAATGCAGATACGCAGTATTTT
j_gene: TRBJ1-1; d_gene: TRBD1; v_gene: TRBV5-1; abundance: .; CDR3aa: CASSPGTGEVKAFF; CDR3nt: TGCGCCAGCAGCCCCGGGACAGGGGAGGTGAAGGCTTTCTTT
j_gene: TRBJ2-7; d_gene: TRBD1; v_gene: TRBV6-6; abundance: .; CDR3aa: CASSPTRDRGHEQYF; CDR3nt: TGTGCCAGCAGCCCTACCCGGGACAGGGGACACGAGCAGTACTTC
j_gene: TRBJ2-2; d_gene: .; v_gene: TRBV6-1; abundance: few; CDR3aa: CASSDREEGTGELFF; CDR3nt: TGTGCCAGCAGTGACAGGGAAGAAGGAACCGGGGAGCTGTTTTTT
j_gene: TRBJ2-1; d_gene: .; v_gene: TRBV10-3; abundance: .; CDR3aa: CAIRWEDNEQFF; CDR3nt: TGTGCCATCCGCTGGGAGGACAATGAGCAGTTCTTC
j_gene: TRBJ1-1; d_gene: .; v_gene: TRBV7-3; abundance: .; CDR3aa: CASSKMKGEAFF; CDR3nt: TGTGCCAGCAGCAAAATGAAGGGGGAAGCTTTCTTT
j_gene: TRBJ1-1; d_gene: TRBD1; v_gene: TRBV11-2; abundance: few; CDR3aa: CASSPPSRQGSNTEAFF; CDR3nt: TGTGCCAGCAGCCCACCATCTCGACAGGGGAGTAACACTGAAGCTTTCTTT
j_gene: TRBJ2-1; d_gene: TRBD1; v_gene: TRBV11-2; abundance: .; CDR3aa: CASRRPGQGPYNEQFF; CDR3nt: TGTGCCAGCAGGCGTCCGGGACAGGGGCCTTACAATGAGCAGTTCTTC
j_gene: TRBJ2-4; d_gene: .; v_gene: TRBV18; abundance: .; CDR3aa: CASSPERDIQYF; CDR3nt: TGTGCCAGCTCACCCGAGAGGGACATTCAGTACTTC
j_gene: TRBJ2-5; d_gene: TRBD1; v_gene: TRBV7-6; abundance: .; CDR3aa: CASSSRDRVLQETQYF; CDR3nt: TGTGCCAGCAGCTCCCGGGACAGGGTTTTGCAAGAGACCCAGTACTTC
j_gene: TRBJ2-5; d_gene: .; v_gene: TRBV12-3/TRBV12-4; abundance: .; CDR3aa: CASSPQTRGGTQYF; CDR3nt: TGTGCCAGCAGTCCCCAGACCCGGGGAGGGACCCAGTACTTC
j_gene: TRBJ1-1; d_gene: .; v_gene: TRBV10-3; abundance: .; CDR3aa: CATSAAGNTEAFF; CDR3nt: TGTGCCACCAGTGCCGCAGGGAACACTGAAGCTTTCTTT
j_gene: TRBJ2-7; d_gene: TRBD2; v_gene: TRBV12-3/TRBV12-4; abundance: few; CDR3aa: CASSLVLAGENEQYF; CDR3nt: TGTGCCAGCAGTTTAGTCCTAGCGGGGGAGAATGAGCAGTACTTC
j_gene: TRBJ1-2; d_gene: TRBD1; v_gene: TRBV2; abundance: .; CDR3aa: CASSATGTGANGYTF; CDR3nt: TGTGCCAGCAGTGCAACCGGGACAGGCGCTAATGGCTACACCTTC
j_gene: TRBJ2-3; d_gene: .; v_gene: TRBV28; abundance: .; CDR3aa: CASSAGFYTQYF; CDR3nt: TGTGCCAGCAGTGCTGGATTTTATACGCAGTATTTT
j_gene: TRBJ2-7; d_gene: .; v_gene: TRBV20-1; abundance: .; CDR3aa: CSAEDPTGTYEQYF; CDR3nt: TGCAGTGCTGAGGACCCCACGGGGACCTACGAGCAGTACTTC
j_gene: TRBJ2-1; d_gene: TRBD2; v_gene: TRBV7-2; abundance: few; CDR3aa: CASSLVSGGRLGNEQFF; CDR3nt: TGTGCCAGCAGCTTAGTTAGCGGGGGACGGTTGGGGAATGAGCAGTTCTTC
j_gene: TRBJ2-4; d_gene: .; v_gene: TRBV12-3/TRBV12-4; abundance: .; CDR3aa: CASSLGPLIGPKNIQCF; CDR3nt: TGTGCCAGCAGTCTCGGGCCCCTCATCGGGCCAAAAAACATTCAGTGCTTC
j_gene: TRBJ2-5; d_gene: .; v_gene: TRBV30; abundance: few; CDR3aa: CAWSVGNLYQETQYF; CDR3nt: TGTGCCTGGAGTGTGGGAAACCTCTACCAAGAGACCCAGTACTTC
j_gene: TRBJ2-7; d_gene: .; v_gene: TRBV5-5; abundance: many; CDR3aa: CASSLRPGATYEQYF; CDR3nt: TGTGCCAGCAGCTTGCGGCCAGGGGCGACCTACGAGCAGTACTTC
j_gene: TRBJ2-1; d_gene: .; v_gene: TRBV24-1; abundance: .; CDR3aa: CATSDPPGYEQFF; CDR3nt: TGTGCCACCAGTGACCCCCCCGGCTATGAGCAGTTCTTC
j_gene: TRBJ1-2; d_gene: .; v_gene: TRBV2; abundance: .; CDR3aa: CASSEKERYSRNGYTF; CDR3nt: TGTGCCAGCAGTGAAAAAGAGAGGTACTCCCGTAATGGCTACACCTTC
j_gene: TRBJ1-5; d_gene: TRBD1; v_gene: TRBV7-2; abundance: .; CDR3aa: CASSLVGGAGGSNQPQHF; CDR3nt: TGTGCCAGCAGCTTAGTAGGCGGTGCAGGGGGCTCTAATCAGCCCCAGCATTTT
j_gene: TRBJ1-1; d_gene: .; v_gene: TRBV5-1; abundance: .; CDR3aa: CASSLGGRLNTEAFF; CDR3nt: TGCGCCAGCAGCTTGGGGGGACGGCTGAACACTGAAGCTTTCTTT
j_gene: TRBJ2-7; d_gene: TRBD2; v_gene: TRBV7-2; abundance: .; CDR3aa: CASSPGGAISYEQYF; CDR3nt: TGTGCCAGCAGCCCCGGGGGGGCAATATCCTACGAGCAGTACTTC
j_gene: TRBJ2-5; d_gene: TRBD2; v_gene: TRBV11-2; abundance: few; CDR3aa: CASSPTSGASETQYF; CDR3nt: TGTGCCAGCAGCCCGACTAGCGGGGCGTCAGAGACCCAGTACTTC
j_gene: TRBJ2-1; d_gene: TRBD1; v_gene: TRBV29-1; abundance: few; CDR3aa: CSADTGGSYNEQFF; CDR3nt: TGCAGCGCCGACACAGGGGGCTCCTACAATGAGCAGTTCTTC
j_gene: TRBJ2-7; d_gene: .; v_gene: TRBV20-1; abundance: .; CDR3aa: CSARDELANYEQYF; CDR3nt: TGCAGTGCTAGAGATGAGTTGGCAAACTACGAGCAGTACTTC
j_gene: TRBJ2-1; d_gene: .; v_gene: TRBV4-1; abundance: .; CDR3aa: CASSPRGAHGQFF; CDR3nt: TGCGCCAGCAGCCCCCGGGGGGCCCATGGGCAGTTCTTC
j_gene: TRBJ2-7; d_gene: .; v_gene: TRBV6-6; abundance: many; CDR3aa: CASSYIGYEQYF; CDR3nt: TGTGCCAGCAGTTATATTGGATACGAGCAGTACTTC
j_gene: TRBJ2-3; d_gene: .; v_gene: TRBV25-1; abundance: many; CDR3aa: CASTTGDYTDTQYF; CDR3nt: TGTGCCAGCACTACAGGCGACTACACAGATACGCAGTATTTT
j_gene: TRBJ2-5; d_gene: .; v_gene: TRBV7-6; abundance: .; CDR3aa: CASNKIRETQYF; CDR3nt: TGTGCCAGCAACAAGATCAGGGAGACCCAGTACTTC
j_gene: TRBJ2-1; d_gene: .; v_gene: TRBV20-1; abundance: few; CDR3aa: CSARDPKFYNEQFF; CDR3nt: TGCAGTGCTAGGGACCCCAAATTCTACAATGAGCAGTTCTTC
j_gene: TRBJ2-6; d_gene: .; v_gene: TRBV4-3; abundance: .; CDR3aa: CASSQDSTASGANVLTF; CDR3nt: TGCGCCAGCAGCCAAGATTCGACTGCCTCTGGGGCCAACGTCCTGACTTTC
j_gene: TRBJ2-7; d_gene: .; v_gene: TRBV4-2; abundance: few; CDR3aa: CASSDSLSYEQYF; CDR3nt: TGTGCCAGCAGCGACTCGCTCTCCTACGAGCAGTACTTC
j_gene: TRBJ2-7; d_gene: .; v_gene: TRBV12-5; abundance: few; CDR3aa: CASGLTSRGAYEQYF; CDR3nt: TGTGCTAGTGGTTTGACCAGCAGGGGAGCGTACGAGCAGTACTTC
j_gene: TRBJ1-1; d_gene: .; v_gene: TRBV7-6; abundance: .; CDR3aa: CASSADVYTEAFF; CDR3nt: TGTGCCAGCAGCGCGGACGTTTACACTGAAGCTTTCTTT
j_gene: TRBJ2-5; d_gene: TRBD2; v_gene: TRBV3-1; abundance: .; CDR3aa: CASSQGGTPYAETQYF; CDR3nt: TGTGCCAGCAGCCAGGGGGGGACTCCCTACGCGGAGACCCAGTACTTC